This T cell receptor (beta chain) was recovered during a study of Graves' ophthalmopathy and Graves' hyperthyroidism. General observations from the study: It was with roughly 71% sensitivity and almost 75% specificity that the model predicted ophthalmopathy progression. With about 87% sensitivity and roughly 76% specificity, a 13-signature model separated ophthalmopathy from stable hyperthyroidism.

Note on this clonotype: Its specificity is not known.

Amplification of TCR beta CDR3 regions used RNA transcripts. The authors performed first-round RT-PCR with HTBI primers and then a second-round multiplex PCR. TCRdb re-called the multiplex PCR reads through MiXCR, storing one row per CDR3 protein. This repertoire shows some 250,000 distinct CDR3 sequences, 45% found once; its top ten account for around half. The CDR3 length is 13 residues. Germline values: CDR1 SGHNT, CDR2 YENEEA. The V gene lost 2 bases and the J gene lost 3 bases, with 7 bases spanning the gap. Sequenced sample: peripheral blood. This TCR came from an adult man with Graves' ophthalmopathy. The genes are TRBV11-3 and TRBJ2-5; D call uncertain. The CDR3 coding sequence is TGTGCCAGCAGCTTAATGAGAGAAGAGACCCAGTACTTC. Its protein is CASSLMREETQYF.